This T cell receptor (beta chain) was obtained from a study of T cell repertoires in cytomegalovirus infection. Study as a whole: Shared public TCR beta signatures pointed to both CMV infection and a matching HLA type. General study findings and limits: Accumulated public TCR beta family frequency recognized individuals carrying CMV together with the relevant HLA. The study found HLA-C-restricted CMV-specific TCR beta clonotypes dominating the ex vivo response.

The ends lost 2 bases at V and 6 bases at J; junction bases unmatched: 2. The CDR3 extends over 14 amino acids. From germline, CDR1 is ENHRY and CDR2 SYGVKD. A remark on this clonotype: The antigen remains undetermined.

MiXCR, applied by TCRdb to the reads, yields one record per CDR3 protein. The table includes about 240,000 distinct CDR3 sequences, about 12% detected once. Material for sequencing was PBMCs. V gene TRBV10-3 combines with J gene TRBJ2-7; 12 positions agree with TRBD2. The TCR comes from a human donor in good health (CMV status not recorded). Some clones in this sample may be carry-over from other donors' samples. DNA for the CDR3: TGTGCCATCAGTGAGACTAGCGGGAGGCCCGAGCAGTACTTC. Amino acid sequence: CAISETSGRPEQYF.